This TCR beta chain was documented in a study of spatial heterogeneity in lung cancer. Study-level findings and limits: Tumor mutation counts were tracked by expanded intratumoral alpha and beta TCR counts.

As regards this clonotype: What it binds is unknown. Within a library made for alpha chains, this beta chain is off target, and its count is uninformative.

TCRdb processed the 5' RACE reads anew with MiXCR; each CDR3 protein has one entry. The sample lists around 4,000 distinct CDR3 sequences, about a quarter seen once, with over 11% in the top ten. The time point: sample taken at primary tumor resection. V lost 7 bases, J lost 5 bases, and 20 bases lay in between. CDR3 length: 16 residues. Germline CDR1 reads MNHNY; CDR2 reads SVGAGI (reference sequence). The chain carries TRBV6-6 and TRBJ2-2; D may be TRBD1 (5 bases). The sequencing here drew on lung tumor tissue, taken at surgery. The sequence came from a male donor with early-stage non-small cell lung cancer. The CDR3 region is CASTHLAGSPTGELFF. The CDR3, as DNA: TGTGCCAGCACTCATCTGGCAGGGTCCCCTACCGGGGAGCTGTTTTTT.